These T cell receptor beta chains were read from a single sample in a study of blood T cell repertoires in COVID-19. Measured with immunoSEQ multiplex PCR; TCRdb has only the in-frame clones, and not every one. Among 15,000 to 17,000 clones listed, 86% were seen once. Sequencing input: peripheral blood. The receptors were gathered from a man in his sixties with acute or convalescent COVID-19. Each CDR3 is given with its conserved first and last residue. Each record gives: D gene, clone size, V gene, J gene, CDR3 DNA, CDR3 protein. D genes are given only for firm matches. Only part of the rows carry a size: once, few, many, or a class if the clone is expanded.

d_call: TRBD1; clone_size: -; v_call: TRBV28; j_call: TRBJ1-2; cdr3_nt: TGTGCCAGCAGTTTACTCCGGGACAGGGTTGGCTACACCTTC; cdr3_aa: CASSLLRDRVGYTF
d_call: TRBD1; clone_size: -; v_call: TRBV5-1; j_call: TRBJ1-1; cdr3_nt: TGCGCCAGCAGCGCCACAGGGGGCCTAACTGAAGCTTTCTTT; cdr3_aa: CASSATGGLTEAFF
d_call: TRBD1; clone_size: -; v_call: TRBV5-4; j_call: TRBJ2-1; cdr3_nt: TGTGCCAGCAGCTTGGAGTACAGGGGGGTTAACAATGAGCAGTTCTTC; cdr3_aa: CASSLEYRGVNNEQFF
d_call: -; clone_size: -; v_call: TRBV6-2/TRBV6-3; j_call: TRBJ1-2; cdr3_nt: TGTGCCAGCAGCCGGGCTGACTATGGCTACACCTTC; cdr3_aa: CASSRADYGYTF
d_call: -; clone_size: -; v_call: TRBV21-1; j_call: TRBJ1-1; cdr3_nt: TGTGCCAGCAGCGTACAGGGTTGGATGAACACTGAAGCTTTCTTT; cdr3_aa: CASSVQGWMNTEAFF
d_call: -; clone_size: once; v_call: TRBV11-2; j_call: TRBJ2-7; cdr3_nt: TGTGCCAGCAGCTTAATCTTTGAGCAGTACTTC; cdr3_aa: CASSLIFEQYF
d_call: TRBD2; clone_size: -; v_call: TRBV7-8; j_call: TRBJ2-1; cdr3_nt: TGTGCCAGCAGCTCCCTCAAATGGGGACTAGCGGGAGGAGGGGGGCAGTTCTTC; cdr3_aa: CASSSLKWGLAGGGGQFF
d_call: TRBD2; clone_size: -; v_call: TRBV28; j_call: TRBJ2-1; cdr3_nt: TGTGCCAGCAGTTTACCTATAAGGACTAGCGGGTCTGGGAATGAGCAGTTCTTC; cdr3_aa: CASSLPIRTSGSGNEQFF
d_call: TRBD2; clone_size: -; v_call: TRBV7-2; j_call: TRBJ2-7; cdr3_nt: TGTGCCAGCAGCTTAACTAGCGGGGGGGGTTACGAGCAGTACTTC; cdr3_aa: CASSLTSGGGYEQYF
d_call: TRBD1; clone_size: -; v_call: TRBV6-5; j_call: TRBJ2-7; cdr3_nt: TGTGCCAGCAGATATGGACAGGGGGGTTACGAGCAGTACTTC; cdr3_aa: CASRYGQGGYEQYF
d_call: -; clone_size: -; v_call: TRBV28; j_call: TRBJ1-4; cdr3_nt: TGTGCCAGCAGTGGGTTTACAGGCCCCCTTAATGAAAAACTGTTTTTT; cdr3_aa: CASSGFTGPLNEKLFF
d_call: TRBD2; clone_size: once; v_call: TRBV28; j_call: TRBJ2-3; cdr3_nt: TGTGCCAGCAGTTCAGCGGGGAGTCTGGCAGATACGCAGTATTTT; cdr3_aa: CASSSAGSLADTQYF
d_call: -; clone_size: -; v_call: TRBV28; j_call: TRBJ1-2; cdr3_nt: TGTGCCAGCAGTTTAGCAGCGTATGGCTACACCTTC; cdr3_aa: CASSLAAYGYTF
d_call: -; clone_size: -; v_call: TRBV28; j_call: TRBJ2-7; cdr3_nt: TGTGCCAGCAGTTTAGGCGGGGTCTACGAGCAGTACTTC; cdr3_aa: CASSLGGVYEQYF
d_call: TRBD2; clone_size: once; v_call: TRBV2; j_call: TRBJ2-1; cdr3_nt: TGTGCCAGCAGTGAACTTGGCCTTAGCGGGGGGGCCGGTGAGCAGTTCTTC; cdr3_aa: CASSELGLSGGAGEQFF
d_call: TRBD1; clone_size: -; v_call: TRBV6-2/TRBV6-3; j_call: TRBJ1-3; cdr3_nt: TGTGCCAGCAGCTCCGGGACAGGGTACTCTGGAAACACCATATATTTT; cdr3_aa: CASSSGTGYSGNTIYF
d_call: TRBD1; clone_size: -; v_call: TRBV28; j_call: TRBJ2-2; cdr3_nt: TGTGCCAGCAGGCCCCCCGGGACAGGGGGGAACACCGGGGAGCTGTTTTTT; cdr3_aa: CASRPPGTGGNTGELFF
d_call: -; clone_size: -; v_call: TRBV6-5; j_call: TRBJ1-1; cdr3_nt: TGTGCCACTTGTCGGGGGGGATCCATGAACACTGAAGCTTTCTTT; cdr3_aa: CATCRGGSMNTEAFF
d_call: -; clone_size: -; v_call: TRBV27; j_call: TRBJ1-2; cdr3_nt: TGTGCCAGCAGTTTAACCACAGGATATGGCTACACCTTC; cdr3_aa: CASSLTTGYGYTF
d_call: TRBD1; clone_size: -; v_call: TRBV5-4; j_call: TRBJ1-2; cdr3_nt: TGTGCCAGCAGCCTTTCGCAGGGGGCAGCGATTCACTATGGCTACACCTTC; cdr3_aa: CASSLSQGAAIHYGYTF
d_call: -; clone_size: once; v_call: TRBV7-9; j_call: TRBJ2-7; cdr3_nt: TGTGCCAGCAGCGTACACGACTACGAGCAGTACTTC; cdr3_aa: CASSVHDYEQYF
d_call: -; clone_size: -; v_call: TRBV6-6; j_call: TRBJ1-5; cdr3_nt: TGTGCCAGCAGGGGATCGGGATCGAGGAACAATCAGCCCCAGCATTTT; cdr3_aa: CASRGSGSRNNQPQHF
d_call: -; clone_size: -; v_call: TRBV4-1; j_call: TRBJ2-2; cdr3_nt: TGCGCCAGCAGCCAAGTCGGAAACAGGATAAACACCGGGGAGCTGTTTTTT; cdr3_aa: CASSQVGNRINTGELFF
d_call: -; clone_size: -; v_call: TRBV2; j_call: TRBJ1-1; cdr3_nt: TGTGCCAGCAGTGTCCGGACAGTCAACACTGAAGCTTTCTTT; cdr3_aa: CASSVRTVNTEAFF
d_call: TRBD1; clone_size: -; v_call: TRBV19; j_call: TRBJ2-7; cdr3_nt: TGTGCCAGTACCCCCACTTGGGACAGGGTCTACGAGCAGTACTTC; cdr3_aa: CASTPTWDRVYEQYF
d_call: -; clone_size: -; v_call: TRBV7-2; j_call: TRBJ1-2; cdr3_nt: TGTGCCAGCAGCACCTTGGCCCCCCCGAGGTACACCTTC; cdr3_aa: CASSTLAPPRYTF
d_call: TRBD1; clone_size: -; v_call: TRBV10-3; j_call: TRBJ2-5; cdr3_nt: TGTGCCATCAGTGCGGGACAGGGGGCCGGGGAGACCCAGTACTTC; cdr3_aa: CAISAGQGAGETQYF
d_call: -; clone_size: -; v_call: TRBV7-6; j_call: TRBJ1-1; cdr3_nt: TGTGCCAGCAGCTTAGGCCAGGGCACTGAAGCTTTCTTT; cdr3_aa: CASSLGQGTEAFF
d_call: TRBD1; clone_size: -; v_call: TRBV7-2; j_call: TRBJ1-1; cdr3_nt: TGTGCCAGCAGCTGGCGACAGGGGCCGGAAGCTTTCTTT; cdr3_aa: CASSWRQGPEAFF
d_call: -; clone_size: -; v_call: TRBV5-1; j_call: TRBJ2-7; cdr3_nt: TGCGCCAGCAGCTTGGACAGCTTTTCCTACGAGCAGTACTTC; cdr3_aa: CASSLDSFSYEQYF
d_call: -; clone_size: -; v_call: TRBV3-1/TRBV3-2; j_call: TRBJ1-3; cdr3_nt: TGTGCCAGCAGCCAAGATGGCAGGGAAAGTGGAAACACCATATATTTT; cdr3_aa: CASSQDGRESGNTIYF
d_call: -; clone_size: -; v_call: TRBV7-8; j_call: TRBJ1-4; cdr3_nt: TGTGCCAGCAGCTTTACGGACAGCCGTAATGAAAAACTGTTTTTT; cdr3_aa: CASSFTDSRNEKLFF
d_call: -; clone_size: -; v_call: TRBV24-1; j_call: TRBJ2-3; cdr3_nt: TGTGCCACCAGTGCGCGAACAGATACGCAGTATTTT; cdr3_aa: CATSARTDTQYF
d_call: TRBD2; clone_size: -; v_call: TRBV27; j_call: TRBJ2-1; cdr3_nt: TGTGCCAGCACGGCCCATAGCGGGAGGGACTCCGGGGATGAGCAGTTCTTC; cdr3_aa: CASTAHSGRDSGDEQFF
d_call: TRBD2; clone_size: once; v_call: TRBV4-3; j_call: TRBJ2-7; cdr3_nt: TGCGCCAGCAGCCAAGATTGGTTAGCGGGAGGGCGCGAGCAGTACTTC; cdr3_aa: CASSQDWLAGGREQYF
d_call: -; clone_size: -; v_call: TRBV7-2; j_call: TRBJ2-3; cdr3_nt: TGTGCCAGCAGCTTAGAAGCGGGTGGGAGGTCAGATACGCAGTATTTT; cdr3_aa: CASSLEAGGRSDTQYF
d_call: TRBD1; clone_size: -; v_call: TRBV7-9; j_call: TRBJ1-2; cdr3_nt: TGTGCCAGCAGCTTAGAGGCAGGGGGCCTCTATGGCTACACCTTC; cdr3_aa: CASSLEAGGLYGYTF
d_call: -; clone_size: once; v_call: TRBV9; j_call: TRBJ2-1; cdr3_nt: TGTGCCAGCACGCCGTGGCCTAGCAGATACAATGAGCAGTTCTTC; cdr3_aa: CASTPWPSRYNEQFF
d_call: TRBD2; clone_size: -; v_call: TRBV7-7; j_call: TRBJ2-3; cdr3_nt: TGTGCTGTGACGATCTCTAGCGGGGGGCCTAGCACAGATACGCAGTATTTT; cdr3_aa: CAVTISSGGPSTDTQYF
d_call: -; clone_size: -; v_call: TRBV4-3; j_call: TRBJ1-2; cdr3_nt: TGCGCCAGCAGCCAAGTTCCGGGAGCCTATGGCTACACCTTC; cdr3_aa: CASSQVPGAYGYTF
d_call: -; clone_size: many; v_call: TRBV4-3; j_call: TRBJ1-2; cdr3_nt: TGCGCCAGCAGCCCGAACCTGAGGGTTACCTATGGCTACACCTTC; cdr3_aa: CASSPNLRVTYGYTF
d_call: -; clone_size: medium-sized; v_call: TRBV6-6; j_call: TRBJ1-1; cdr3_nt: TGTGCCAGCAACCTCGCGGGTCCTGAAGCTTTCTTT; cdr3_aa: CASNLAGPEAFF
d_call: -; clone_size: -; v_call: TRBV18; j_call: TRBJ1-5; cdr3_nt: TGTGCCAGCTCACCCGGACAGAGCAATCAGCCCCAGCATTTT; cdr3_aa: CASSPGQSNQPQHF
d_call: TRBD1; clone_size: -; v_call: TRBV7-9; j_call: TRBJ2-1; cdr3_nt: TGTGCCAGCAGCCCCCCAGGGGGCCTCTACAATGAGCAGTTCTTC; cdr3_aa: CASSPPGGLYNEQFF
d_call: -; clone_size: -; v_call: TRBV29-1; j_call: TRBJ1-1; cdr3_nt: TGCAGCGTCAGGGTTGACACTGAAGCTTTCTTT; cdr3_aa: CSVRVDTEAFF
d_call: TRBD2; clone_size: -; v_call: TRBV4-2; j_call: TRBJ2-5; cdr3_nt: TGTGCCAGCAGCCAAGATCGACTAGCGGGGGGGCCGGGGACCCAGTACTTC; cdr3_aa: CASSQDRLAGGPGTQYF
d_call: TRBD1; clone_size: once; v_call: TRBV29-1; j_call: TRBJ2-3; cdr3_nt: TGCAGCGTTAGGGCACTGGACAGGGGGAGGACAGATACGCAGTATTTT; cdr3_aa: CSVRALDRGRTDTQYF
d_call: -; clone_size: -; v_call: TRBV7-9; j_call: TRBJ2-5; cdr3_nt: TGTGCCAGCAGCTTCTACGGGATCCAAGAGACCCAGTACTTC; cdr3_aa: CASSFYGIQETQYF
d_call: -; clone_size: -; v_call: TRBV7-2; j_call: TRBJ1-6; cdr3_nt: TGTGCCAGCAGCTTATCAGGGGTCTCTTCACCCCTCCACTTT; cdr3_aa: CASSLSGVSSPLHF
d_call: TRBD1; clone_size: -; v_call: TRBV7-2; j_call: TRBJ1-1; cdr3_nt: TGTGCCAGCAGCTTAATGGACAGGGGGAACACTGAAGCTTTCTTT; cdr3_aa: CASSLMDRGNTEAFF
d_call: -; clone_size: few; v_call: TRBV11-2; j_call: TRBJ1-1; cdr3_nt: TGTGCCAGCAGCCTCCTCACAGGGACGAACACTGAAGCTTTCTTT; cdr3_aa: CASSLLTGTNTEAFF
d_call: TRBD1; clone_size: -; v_call: TRBV30; j_call: TRBJ1-2; cdr3_nt: TGTGCCTGGAGTGTACCCCCAGGGGGCTCCCATGGCTACACCTTC; cdr3_aa: CAWSVPPGGSHGYTF
d_call: -; clone_size: once; v_call: TRBV29-1; j_call: TRBJ2-7; cdr3_nt: TGCAGCGTTGAATCACAGGGGGGGAGCGAGCAGTACTTC; cdr3_aa: CSVESQGGSEQYF